These T cell receptor beta chains were read from a single sample in a study of cytotoxic CD8 clonotypes in ibrutinib-treated CLL. Produced via immunoSEQ multiplex PCR; TCRdb's table is partial and in-frame only. Here the sample spans 130,000 or so clones, 75% to 85% being singletons. Sequencing was performed on PBMCs, taken after 12 months of ibrutinib treatment. The receptors come from a human donor with chronic lymphocytic leukemia. Each CDR3 is given with its conserved first and last residue. A D gene is named only where the DNA matches it firmly. Size values are once, few and many counts, or a class for expanded clones, and some rows have none.

j_call clone_size d_call v_call cdr3_aa cdr3_nt
TRBJ1-2 NA NA TRBV11-2 CASSQGMAYGYTF TGTGCCAGCAGCCAAGGGATGGCATATGGCTACACCTTC
TRBJ1-3 NA NA TRBV28 CASTEGFSGNTIYF TGTGCCAGCACCGAGGGTTTCTCTGGAAACACCATATATTTT
TRBJ2-2 NA NA TRBV15 CATSRGTSLGELFF TGTGCCACCAGCAGAGGGACTTCCCTCGGGGAGCTGTTTTTT
TRBJ2-1 NA NA TRBV19 CASSILPSPYNEQFF TGTGCCAGTAGTATACTCCCTAGCCCCTACAATGAGCAGTTCTTC
TRBJ2-7 NA NA TRBV4-1 CASSQDQGGPLLEQYF TGCGCCAGCAGCCAAGATCAGGGGGGGCCCCTCCTCGAGCAGTACTTC
TRBJ2-2 few NA TRBV4-1 CASSQEDVTGELFF TGCGCCAGCAGCCAAGAAGACGTGACCGGGGAGCTGTTTTTT
TRBJ2-7 NA NA TRBV5-4 CASSLFGSGSYEQYF TGTGCCAGCAGCTTGTTCGGCAGTGGCTCCTACGAGCAGTACTTC
TRBJ1-2 few NA TRBV29-1 CSVEYGRGSGYTF TGCAGCGTTGAATACGGCAGGGGATCTGGCTACACCTTC
TRBJ1-2 NA TRBD1 TRBV14 CASSQVGQGIYGYTF TGTGCCAGCAGCCAAGTGGGACAGGGGATCTATGGCTACACCTTC
TRBJ2-2 NA TRBD2 TRBV2 CASTLPGLAGLRGGTGELFF TGTGCCAGCACATTGCCGGGACTAGCGGGATTAAGGGGTGGTACCGGGGAGCTGTTTTTT
TRBJ2-1 NA NA TRBV7-8 CASSSSTAYNEQFF TGTGCCAGCAGCTCATCCACTGCATACAATGAGCAGTTCTTC
TRBJ2-7 NA TRBD2 TRBV27 CASRPNPRTSGYEQYF TGTGCCAGCAGACCCAACCCCCGGACTAGCGGATACGAGCAGTACTTC
TRBJ2-3 NA NA TRBV28 CASSFLDTQYF TGTGCCAGCAGTTTCCTAGATACGCAGTATTTT
TRBJ2-1 NA NA TRBV20-1 CSVGDEQFF TGCAGTGTCGGGGATGAGCAGTTCTTC
TRBJ2-3 NA NA TRBV5-4 CASSSLPTDTQYF TGTGCCAGCAGCTCGCTACCCACAGATACGCAGTATTTT
TRBJ1-2 NA NA TRBV10-3 CAISPPGYGHTF TGTGCCATCAGCCCCCCAGGCTATGGCCACACCTTC
TRBJ2-3 once TRBD1 TRBV27 CASSPNTSPRAGGSDTQYF TGTGCCAGCAGTCCGAACACTTCGCCTCGGGCAGGGGGTTCGGATACGCAGTATTTT